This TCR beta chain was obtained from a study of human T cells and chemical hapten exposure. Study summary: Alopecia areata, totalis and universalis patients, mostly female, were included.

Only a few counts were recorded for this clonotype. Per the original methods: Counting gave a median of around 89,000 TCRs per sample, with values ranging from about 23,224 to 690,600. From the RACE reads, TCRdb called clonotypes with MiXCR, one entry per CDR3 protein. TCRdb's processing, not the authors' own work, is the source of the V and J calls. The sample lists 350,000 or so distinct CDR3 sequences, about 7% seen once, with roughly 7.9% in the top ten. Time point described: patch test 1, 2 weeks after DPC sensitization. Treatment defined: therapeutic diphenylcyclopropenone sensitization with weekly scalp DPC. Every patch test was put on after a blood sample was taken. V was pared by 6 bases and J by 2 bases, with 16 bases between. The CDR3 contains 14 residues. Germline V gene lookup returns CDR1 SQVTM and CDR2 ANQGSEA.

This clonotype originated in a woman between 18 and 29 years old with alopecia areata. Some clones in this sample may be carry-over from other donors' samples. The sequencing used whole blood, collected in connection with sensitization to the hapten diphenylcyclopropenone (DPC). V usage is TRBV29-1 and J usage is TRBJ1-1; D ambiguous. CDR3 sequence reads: CSVATLTGNTEAFF. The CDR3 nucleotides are TGCAGCGTGGCCACTTTGACGGGAAACACTGAAGCTTTCTTT.